Reported below is one TCR beta chain. The CDR3 spans 15 residues. Trimming cost V 5 bases and J 0 bases, with 14 bases left between them. CDR1 SGHVS and CDR2 FQNEAQ come from the germline V gene. The data were taken from a study of blood T cell repertoires in COVID-19. Study in general: In each case, the material was cDNA or gDNA derived from T cells, B-cell-depleted T cells, or PBMCs.

As processed by the authors: Amplified reference gene primers provided the basis for estimating nucleated cell counts. Produced via immunoSEQ multiplex PCR; TCRdb's table is partial and in-frame only. V and J calls and clone size are as listed in that table; D and trimming were resolved from the DNA. The sample records roughly 360,000 clones, over 75% being singletons. The specimen was PBMCs or T cells enriched from blood (not recorded which). The chain has TRBV7-8 and TRBJ2-7, with D maybe TRBD2 (5 bases). The clonotype comes from a man aged 30 to 45 who had recovered from COVID-19. For the CDR3, the DNA is TGTGCCAGCAGCCCCGTCCCTGACTACTCCTACGAGCAGTACTTC. This codes for CASSPVPDYSYEQYF.